This paragraph covers one T cell receptor (beta chain) sequence. The sample comes from a study of cytomegalovirus exposure and HLA in healthy donors. Overall study: It was reported in a later analysis that the approximately 110 validation repertoires used the same platform as the roughly 670 first-cohort repertoires.

Assay: immunoSEQ multiplex PCR; the TCRdb copy retains only in-frame clones and omits some. Of 220,000 or so clones in the sample, about 89% were seen once. Germline loops: CDR1 SQVTM, CDR2 ANQGSEA. V lost 3 bases and J lost 1; bases outside the gene matches: 5. The CDR3 is 14 amino acids. The donors were part of the validation cohort of 100 to 150 subjects. That cohort was separate from the first cohort, which comprised fewer than 800 subjects. The V and J genes are TRBV29-1 and TRBJ1-1; 7 nucleotides line up with TRBD1. This TCR was sampled from a woman under 30 in good health and CMV-seronegative. Input material: PBMCs. The CDR3 bases are TGCAGCGTTGACAAGTCAGGGGGGAACACTGAAGCTTTCTTT. This translates into CSVDKSGGNTEAFF.